What follows describes a single T cell receptor (beta chain). No antigen is known for it. This sample stems from a study of cytomegalovirus exposure and HLA in healthy donors. Trimming cost V 6 bases and J 6 bases; bases outside gene matches: 8. The germline CDR1 and CDR2 sequences are MGHRA and YSYEKL. CDR3 length: 14 residues. Primers for the PCR totalled 60 Vbeta and 13 Jbeta. Measured with immunoSEQ multiplex PCR; TCRdb has only the in-frame clones, and not every one. There are approximately 120,000 clones in the sample; roughly four fifths occur only once, and roughly 3.1% lies in the top ten. Notes on the study in general: Productive status was seen about 90% or about 30% of the time for most TCR beta V segments in an earlier analysis. Later analysis associated a missense DCLRE1C variant with TCR beta V- and J-gene trimming. V segments that were indistinguishable, TRBV6-2 and TRBV6-3 among them, were omitted from analysis.

The chain recombines TRBV4-1 with TRBJ2-5; the match to TRBD1 covers 9 bases. The specimen was PBMCs. This TCR was sampled from a man aged 25 to 40 in good health and CMV-seronegative. CDR3 in amino acids: CASRPPGQGKTQYF. CDR3 nucleotide sequence: TGCGCCAGCAGGCCGCCGGGACAGGGAAAGACCCAGTACTTC.